This entry lists 24 T cell receptor beta chains sequenced from one sample in a study of blood T cells in healthy people across ages. With a J-beta primer mix and a sample-barcoded 5' primer, a second PCR ran about 7 to 12 cycles. TCRdb called the 5' RACE reads again in MiXCR, with one record for every CDR3 protein. This table has roughly 930,000 distinct CDR3 sequences, around 46% appearing once. Sequenced sample: blood. These receptor sequences come from a man aged 25 to 40 in good health.

The chain is built from TRBV12-3 or TRBV12-4 and TRBJ2-3, with 9 positions matching TRBD2. This CDR3 has 16 amino acids. Losses at the gene ends were 5 bases for V and 2 bases for J; bases not matched to a gene: 8. As DNA, the CDR3 is TGTGCCAGCAGTCCCGTGGGACTAGCTAACACAGATACGCAGTATTTT. Protein: CASSPVGLANTDTQYF.

The CDR3 nucleotides read TGTGCCAGCAGCCAGCCCGGGGGGGCGTGGTTCTTC. The encoded protein is CASSQPGGAWFF. The V gene is TRBV4-2, the J gene TRBJ2-1, with TRBD2 matching over 8 bases. Germline CDR1 and CDR2: LGHNA and YNFKEQ. Losses at the gene ends were 3 bases for V and 15 bases for J; bases not matched to a gene: 7. The CDR3 spans 12 residues.

The chain employs TRBV11-2 and TRBJ1-1; no clear D. The V and J ends lost 0 bases and 6 bases respectively, with 11 bases between them. The CDR3 spans 14 residues. CDR1 and CDR2 (germline): SGHAT, FQNNGV. CDR3 bases: TGTGCCAGCAGCTTAGATCGTCACCAGTCTGAAGCTTTCTTT. This codes for CASSLDRHQSEAFF. Using reference TRBV11-2 and TRBJ1-1 for the parts outside the CDR3, the full variable domain is EAGVAQSPRYKIIEKRQSVAFWCNPISGHATLYWYQQILGQGPKLLIQFQNNGVVDDSQLPKDRFSAERLKGVDSTLKIQPAKLEDSAVYLCASSLDRHQSEAFFGQGTRLTVV.

The V gene is TRBV28, the J gene TRBJ2-5, with 7 bases matching TRBD2. The CDR3 extends over 12 amino acids. Germline assignment: CDR1 MDHEN and CDR2 SYDVKM. J gave up 7 bases and V 2 bases, and 1 base lay outside the gene matches. The CDR3 loop reads CASSLKRGTQYF. The CDR3, as DNA: TGTGCCAGCAGTTTAAAGCGGGGGACCCAGTACTTC. The variable domain in full, with the rest retrieved from reference TRBV28 and TRBJ2-5, is DVKVTQSSRYLVKRTGEKVFLECVQDMDHENMFWYRQDPGLGLRLIYFSYDVKMKEKGDIPEGYSVSREKKERFSLILESASTNQTSMYLCASSLKRGTQYFGPGTRLLVL.

The rearrangement uses TRBV7-2 and TRBJ2-4, with 7 positions matching TRBD1. The J call could be wrong; TRBJ2-7 is a better fit for the DNA end. Germline CDR1 and CDR2: SGHTA and FQGNSA. The CDR3 runs to 15 residues. The CDR3 reads CASSLTGRASYEQYF. CDR3 sequence (DNA): TGTGCCAGCAGCCTGACAGGGCGGGCAAGCTACGAGCAGTACTTC.

The CDR3 sequence is CASSSRDGLLSYGYTF. The CDR3 DNA is TGTGCCAGCAGTTCCCGGGACGGCTTGCTCAGCTATGGCTACACCTTC. The chain links TRBV6-6 to TRBJ1-2; weak D call: TRBD1 (5 bases). The CDR3 is 16 amino acids. Trimming took 4 bases from V and 4 from J, leaving 19 bases between them. The germline gives CDR1 MNHNY, CDR2 SVGAGI (reference sequence).

This clonotype was seen more than once but under ten times. This chain links TRBV20-1 with TRBJ1-6; D is possibly TRBD1 (5 bases). Between the trimmed V and J ends, which lost 0 bases and 8 bases, there was a span of 14 bases. Germline values: CDR1 DFQATT, CDR2 SNEGSKA (reference sequence). The CDR3 loop spans 15 amino acids. The CDR3 protein is CSARDLDNQDSPLHF. Written as DNA, the CDR3 is TGCAGTGCTAGAGATCTGGACAATCAGGATTCACCCCTCCACTTT.

This clonotype was counted between two and nine times. The chain combines TRBV6-2 or TRBV6-3 with TRBJ2-3; D remains unclear. The CDR3 length is 15 residues. In germline, CDR1 is MNHEY, CDR2 SVGEGT. The ends were cut back, 5 bases at V and 0 bases at J, with 12 bases in the middle. CDR3 DNA: TGTGCCAGCAGTACCCCGACACACAGCACAGATACGCAGTATTTT. Translation: CASSTPTHSTDTQYF.

In this sample, this clonotype turned up many times. The rearrangement uses TRBV29-1 and TRBJ2-7; unclear D gene. This CDR3 has 14 residues. The V gene's germline CDR1 is SQVTM and CDR2 ANQGSEA. V dropped 7 bases and J dropped 0 bases, with 16 bases sitting between them. CDR3 sequence: CSASPDVGSYEQYF. The CDR3 coding sequence is TGCAGCGCCTCTCCGGACGTCGGCTCCTACGAGCAGTACTTC.

The genes are TRBV6-9 and TRBJ1-4; D is perhaps TRBD1 (5 bases). Germline V gene data show CDR1 as MNHGY and CDR2 as SVAAGI. V lost 8 bases to trimming and J lost 4 bases, with 17 bases between them. The CDR3 extends over 15 amino acids. The CDR3 here is CASSGRQGCNEKLFF. Here the CDR3 DNA reads TGTGCCAGCTCGGGACGGCAAGGTTGTAATGAAAAACTGTTTTTT.

This clonotype occurred a few times. J is TRBJ1-1 and V is TRBV3-1; TRBD1 aligns across 10 bases. The trim removed 4 bases at V and 4 bases at J, leaving 6 bases unmatched. CDR1 LGHDT and CDR2 YNNKEL come from the germline V gene (reference sequence). The CDR3 spans 15 residues. As DNA, the CDR3 is TGTGCCAGCAGCCCCCGGGACAGGGGACCCACTGAAGCTTTCTTT. The encoded protein is CASSPRDRGPTEAFF.

Details on this clonotype: A much larger clone sits a single nucleotide away, making a read error possible. V gene TRBV20-1 combines with J gene TRBJ2-3; TRBD2 matches at 7 bases. The germline V gene has CDR1 DFQATT and CDR2 SNEGSKA (reference sequence). This CDR3 has 14 amino acids. V gave up 6 bases and J gave up 1 base; unmatched junction bases: 7. The CDR3 DNA sequence: TGCAGTGCCGACTCCAGCGGGGGCACAGATACGCAGTATTTT. Translated, it gives CSADSSGGTDTQYF.

This clonotype has more than one count but fewer than ten. The gene calls are TRBV12-3 or TRBV12-4 and TRBJ1-1; no clear D gene. The CDR3 length is 15 residues. Deletions cut 5 bases from V and 3 bases from J, with 16 bases between. The CDR3 DNA reads TGTGCCAGCAGTATCGGACGTACCTGGGACACTGAAGCTTTCTTT. Protein: CASSIGRTWDTEAFF.

A single count supports this clonotype. This rearrangement joins TRBV30 to TRBJ1-4, with D uncertain. V was shortened by 5 bases and J by 0 bases, with 10 bases between the two germline ends. In germline, CDR1 is GTSNPN, CDR2 SVGIG (reference sequence). The CDR3 has 14 amino acids. CDR3 in amino acids: CAWGQHTTNEKLFF. CDR3 nucleotides: TGTGCCTGGGGCCAACACACAACTAATGAAAAACTGTTTTTT.

This chain joins TRBV5-1 and TRBJ2-7; 9 bases are a match to TRBD1. The CDR3 spans 15 residues. J gave up 5 bases and V 4 bases, and 10 bases lay outside the gene matches. Germline V gene data show CDR1 as SGHRS and CDR2 as YFSETQ. CDR3 in amino acids: CASSQSGQGVNEQYF. The CDR3 DNA is TGCGCCAGCAGCCAATCGGGACAGGGTGTTAACGAGCAGTACTTC.

CDR3 nucleotide sequence: TGTGCCAGCGCCGACGGAAACTCCTACGAGCAGTACTTC. Translation: CASADGNSYEQYF. The chain couples TRBV6-6 to TRBJ2-7; D unresolved. Looked up from germline, CDR1 is MNHNY and CDR2 is SVGAGI (reference sequence). This CDR3 contains 13 residues. V lost 8 bases and J lost 0, with 11 bases in between.

This clonotype was seen many times. The chain combines TRBV25-1 with TRBJ2-3; D ambiguous. V was trimmed by 6 bases and J by 0 bases, leaving 19 bases between them. There are 17 residues in the CDR3. Germline CDR1 reads MGHDK; CDR2 reads SYGVNS. The CDR3 bases are TGTGCCAGCAGCAAAGGATGGCAGACCACTAGCACAGATACGCAGTATTTT. It codes for CASSKGWQTTSTDTQYF.

This clonotype was counted a single time. The genes are TRBV27 and TRBJ1-1; D unclear. This CDR3 spans 14 amino acids. The V and J ends lost 6 bases and 2 bases respectively, with 13 bases between them. The germline CDR1 and CDR2 sequences are MNHEY and SMNVEV (reference sequence). The CDR3 sequence: CASSPPAANTEAFF. CDR3 coding DNA: TGTGCCAGCAGCCCGCCCGCAGCTAACACTGAAGCTTTCTTT.

The chain has TRBV7-6 and TRBJ1-3, with TRBD1 as a possible D gene (6 bases). This CDR3 comprises 15 residues. Trimming left V 4 bases short and J 2 bases short, with 12 bases between. Germline V CDR1 and CDR2: SGHVS, FNYEAQ. CDR3 sequence (DNA): TGTGCCAGCAGCTCACAGGGAGGAGCTGGAAACACCATATATTTT. This codes for CASSSQGGAGNTIYF.

Many counts were recorded for this clonotype. The rearrangement links TRBV7-9 to TRBJ2-7; D is possibly TRBD1 (6 bases). V lost 5 bases and J 0 bases, leaving 11 bases between the germline ends. The CDR3 is 14 residues long. Germline V gene data show CDR1 as SEHNR and CDR2 as FQNEAQ (reference sequence). The CDR3 nucleotides are TGTGCCAGCAGCCCCGGGACACCCTCCTACGAGCAGTACTTC. As protein: CASSPGTPSYEQYF. Full variable domain (missing parts from reference TRBV7-9 and TRBJ2-7): DTGVSQNPRHKITKRGQNVTFRCDPISEHNRLYWYRQTLGQGPEFLTYFQNEAQLEKSRLLSDRFSAERPKGSFSTLEIQRTEQGDSAMYLCASSPGTPSYEQYFGPGTRLTVT.

The J gene is TRBJ1-1, the V gene TRBV12-3 or TRBV12-4; D is undetermined. With 5 bases removed from V and 1 base from J, the gap between germline ends came to 11 bases. The CDR3 covers 14 residues. The CDR3 is CASSTHRENTEAFF. The CDR3 region has the DNA TGTGCCAGCAGTACCCATCGGGAGAACACTGAAGCTTTCTTT.

The CDR3 loop reads CSASMHVTKNIQYF. CDR3 bases: TGCAGTGCTAGTATGCACGTGACCAAAAACATTCAGTACTTC. This chain links TRBV20-1 with TRBJ2-4; no clear D. Trimming removed 3 bases from V and 2 bases from J, with 11 bases in between. The CDR3 runs to 14 residues. CDR1 DFQATT and CDR2 SNEGSKA come from the germline V gene (reference sequence).

J is TRBJ2-3 and V is TRBV20-1; TRBD2 matches at 15 bases. Germline V gene lookup returns CDR1 DFQATT and CDR2 SNEGSKA (reference sequence). This CDR3 is 16 amino acids long. V lost 5 bases and J lost 3; bases outside the gene matches: 6. In nucleotides, the CDR3 is TGCAGTGCTGCCGGGACTAGCGGGGGGACGACAGATACGCAGTATTTT. This gives the protein CSAAGTSGGTTDTQYF.

The sample holds a few counts of this clonotype. The V gene is TRBV7-9, the J gene TRBJ2-2, with a tentative D call TRBD2 (6 bases). The germline V and J ends were trimmed by 5 bases and 4 bases, with 8 bases remaining between them. Per germline, CDR1 SEHNR and CDR2 FQNEAQ (reference sequence). The CDR3 contains 13 residues. CDR3: CASSRDFTGELFF. The DNA for the CDR3 is TGTGCCAGCAGCCGGGACTTCACCGGGGAGCTGTTTTTT.